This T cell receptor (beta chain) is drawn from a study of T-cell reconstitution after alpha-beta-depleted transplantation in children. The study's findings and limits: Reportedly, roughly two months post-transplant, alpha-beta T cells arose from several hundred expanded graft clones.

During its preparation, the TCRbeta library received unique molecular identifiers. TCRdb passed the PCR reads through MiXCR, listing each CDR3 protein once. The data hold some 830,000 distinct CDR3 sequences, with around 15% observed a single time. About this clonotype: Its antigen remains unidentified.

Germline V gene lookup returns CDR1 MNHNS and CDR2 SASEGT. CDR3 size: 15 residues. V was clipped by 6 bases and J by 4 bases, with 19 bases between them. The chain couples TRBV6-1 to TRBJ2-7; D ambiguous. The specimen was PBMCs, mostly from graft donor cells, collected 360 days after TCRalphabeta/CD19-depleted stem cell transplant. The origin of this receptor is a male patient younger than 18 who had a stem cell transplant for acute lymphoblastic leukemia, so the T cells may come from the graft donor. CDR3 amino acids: CASRQDLATGYEQYF. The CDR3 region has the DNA TGTGCCAGCAGACAAGACTTAGCTACGGGTTACGAGCAGTACTTC.